A selection of T cell receptor beta chains follows, all from one sample in a study of blood T cell repertoires in COVID-19. Sequencing used immunoSEQ multiplex PCR; TCRdb keeps in-frame clones, though not all of them. The data contain approximately 170,000 clones, about nine tenths of them singletons. What was sequenced was PBMCs or T cells enriched from blood (not recorded which). The source is a woman between 18 and 29 years old who had recovered from COVID-19. The CDR3 runs from the conserved cysteine through the conserved F or W. The order of the fields is J gene, clone size, V gene, D gene, CDR3 protein, CDR3 DNA. D genes are given only for firm matches. Clone size is not always given. Where it is, it says once, few, many or a class for expanded clones.

TRBJ2-5,NA,TRBV7-8,TRBD1,CASSSGTVEETQYF,TGTGCCAGCAGCTCCGGGACAGTTGAAGAGACCCAGTACTTC
TRBJ1-1,NA,TRBV4-1,NA,CASSQDTRDRRRIAFF,TGCGCCAGCAGCCAAGACACCAGAGACAGACGGCGGATAGCTTTCTTT
TRBJ2-7,NA,TRBV29-1,NA,CSVESQEGLEQYF,TGCAGCGTTGAAAGTCAGGAAGGACTCGAGCAGTACTTC
TRBJ2-7,many,TRBV6-5,TRBD1,CASTGQGTYEQYF,TGTGCCAGCACGGGACAGGGTACCTACGAGCAGTACTTC
TRBJ2-5,NA,TRBV10-3,NA,CAISVHYQETQYF,TGTGCCATCAGTGTCCACTACCAAGAGACCCAGTACTTC
TRBJ1-5,NA,TRBV27,TRBD1,CASSSIRDRGGQPQHF,TGTGCCAGCAGTTCAATCCGGGACAGGGGGGGTCAGCCCCAGCATTTT
TRBJ2-1,NA,TRBV7-6,TRBD2,CASSPGLAAHNEQFF,TGTGCCAGCAGCCCGGGACTAGCGGCCCACAATGAGCAGTTCTTC
TRBJ2-5,once,TRBV28,TRBD2,CASSSEEKAGAFLETQYF,TGTGCCAGCAGTTCCGAAGAAAAAGCGGGAGCCTTTTTAGAGACCCAGTACTTC
TRBJ1-6,NA,TRBV6-5,NA,CASSYSRDRLSPLHF,TGTGCCAGCAGTTACTCGAGGGATCGGCTTTCACCCCTCCACTTT
TRBJ1-2,NA,TRBV3-1/TRBV3-2,NA,CASSHALRATYNYGYTF,TGTGCCAGCAGCCATGCTTTGAGGGCAACGTATAACTATGGCTACACCTTC
TRBJ1-1,NA,TRBV13,NA,CASSSQRPPPGGGTEAFF,TGTGCCAGCAGCTCCCAACGGCCACCACCCGGGGGTGGCACTGAAGCTTTCTTT
TRBJ2-3,NA,TRBV9,TRBD2,CASSVGLAGIGDTQYF,TGTGCCAGCAGCGTAGGACTAGCGGGGATCGGAGATACGCAGTATTTT
TRBJ2-7,few,TRBV28,NA,CASSTYYEQYF,TGTGCCAGCAGTACCTACTACGAGCAGTACTTC
TRBJ2-3,NA,TRBV19,NA,CASTVGLGTDTQYF,TGTGCCAGTACGGTTGGACTCGGCACAGATACGCAGTATTTT
TRBJ2-5,NA,TRBV19,TRBD2,CASLPRAAGGGETQYF,TGTGCCAGTTTACCCCGGGCAGCGGGAGGAGGAGAGACCCAGTACTTC
TRBJ1-3,NA,TRBV18,TRBD1,CASSPIQGTGNTIYF,TGTGCCAGCTCACCGATACAGGGGACTGGAAACACCATATATTTT
TRBJ2-1,NA,TRBV28,TRBD1,CASSFPGGFYNEQFF,TGTGCCAGCAGTTTTCCAGGGGGCTTCTACAATGAGCAGTTCTTC
TRBJ2-1,NA,TRBV14,TRBD1,CASSTRQGAVGRDEQFF,TGTGCCAGCAGCACCCGACAGGGAGCGGTTGGTAGGGATGAGCAGTTCTTC
TRBJ2-5,NA,TRBV11-1,NA,CASSLGSGGGRETQYF,TGTGCCAGCAGCTTAGGATCTGGGGGCGGCCGAGAGACCCAGTACTTC
TRBJ2-7,NA,TRBV2,TRBD2,CASRGASGRGEQYF,TGTGCCAGCAGGGGAGCTAGCGGGAGGGGCGAGCAGTACTTC
TRBJ1-5,NA,TRBV27,TRBD1,CASRTGDNQPQHF,TGTGCCAGCCGGACAGGGGACAATCAGCCCCAGCATTTT
TRBJ2-2,NA,TRBV19,TRBD2,CASSRGAGELFF,TGTGCCAGTAGTCGGGGGGCCGGGGAGCTGTTTTTT
TRBJ2-5,NA,TRBV30,TRBD1,CAWSVQGQGQYQETQYF,TGTGCCTGGAGTGTACAGGGGCAGGGCCAGTACCAAGAGACCCAGTACTTC
TRBJ2-7,NA,TRBV27,TRBD2,CASSSITSALSEQYF,TGTGCCAGCAGTTCAATCACTAGCGCACTAAGCGAGCAGTACTTC
TRBJ2-3,once,TRBV28,TRBD2,CASSLTRILAEDQSTDTQYF,TGTGCCAGCAGTTTAACCCGAATACTAGCGGAGGACCAGAGCACAGATACGCAGTATTTT
TRBJ2-5,NA,TRBV7-2,NA,CASSAWGRETQYF,TGTGCCAGCAGCGCGTGGGGGCGGGAGACCCAGTACTTC
TRBJ1-6,NA,TRBV9,NA,CASSPGGARGNSPLHF,TGTGCCAGCAGCCCCGGGGGGGCGCGGGGGAATTCACCCCTCCACTTT
TRBJ2-7,once,TRBV6-5,TRBD1,CASSLGQGEYEQYF,TGTGCCAGCAGTTTGGGACAGGGAGAATACGAGCAGTACTTC
TRBJ1-1,NA,TRBV11-1,TRBD1,CASSPLGQGNTEAFF,TGTGCCAGCAGCCCGCTAGGACAGGGGAACACTGAAGCTTTCTTT
TRBJ2-2,NA,TRBV12-5,NA,CASGLDFQGSGELFF,TGTGCTAGTGGTTTGGATTTCCAGGGTTCCGGGGAGCTGTTTTTT
TRBJ2-7,NA,TRBV29-1,TRBD2,CSVVAGGFDEQYF,TGCAGCGTTGTTGCGGGAGGCTTCGACGAGCAGTACTTC
TRBJ1-2,NA,TRBV7-9,NA,CASSDNIGQIYGYTF,TGTGCCAGCAGCGACAATATCGGACAGATCTATGGCTACACCTTC
TRBJ2-7,NA,TRBV11-3,TRBD2,CASSPSGRISEQYF,TGTGCCAGCAGCCCTAGCGGGAGGATTAGCGAGCAGTACTTC
TRBJ2-7,NA,TRBV7-9,NA,CASSPQGNNEQYF,TGTGCCAGCTCCCCCCAGGGGAATAACGAGCAGTACTTC
TRBJ2-3,NA,TRBV11-2,TRBD2,CASSLRGIGTDTQYF,TGTGCCAGCAGCCTGCGGGGGATTGGCACAGATACGCAGTATTTT
TRBJ1-5,NA,TRBV16,NA,CASSQSRQPNQPQHF,TGTGCCAGCAGCCAATCAAGACAGCCCAATCAGCCCCAGCATTTT
TRBJ2-7,NA,TRBV5-4,TRBD2,CASRGLAGGSYEQYF,TGTGCCAGCCGCGGACTAGCGGGAGGCTCCTACGAGCAGTACTTC
TRBJ2-7,NA,TRBV28,NA,CASSFPAVSSYEQYF,TGTGCCAGCAGTTTCCCAGCGGTTAGCTCCTACGAGCAGTACTTC
TRBJ2-1,NA,TRBV7-3,NA,CASSLTSLNEQFF,TGTGCCAGCAGCTTAACGTCACTGAATGAGCAGTTCTTC
TRBJ2-5,NA,TRBV10-3,NA,CAISDLQGETQYF,TGTGCCATCAGTGACCTACAGGGAGAGACCCAGTACTTC
TRBJ2-7,NA,TRBV28,TRBD1,CASSGGQGWAPYEQYF,TGTGCCAGCAGTGGGGGACAGGGATGGGCACCCTACGAGCAGTACTTC
TRBJ2-1,NA,TRBV7-9,TRBD2,CASSYPGLAPYNEQFF,TGTGCCAGCAGCTATCCGGGACTAGCGCCGTACAATGAGCAGTTCTTC
TRBJ2-7,once,TRBV5-8,NA,CASSPARGSYEQYF,TGTGCCAGCAGCCCCGCCCGGGGTAGCTACGAGCAGTACTTC
TRBJ2-7,NA,TRBV7-9,NA,CASSLEQGPTYEQYF,TGTGCCAGCAGCTTAGAACAGGGTCCCACCTACGAGCAGTACTTC
TRBJ2-5,NA,TRBV7-2,NA,CASSFRIASQETQYF,TGTGCCAGCAGCTTCCGCATAGCCTCCCAAGAGACCCAGTACTTC
TRBJ2-3,NA,TRBV5-4,NA,CASSLDWPDTQYF,TGTGCCAGCAGCCTAGACTGGCCGGATACGCAGTATTTT
TRBJ2-3,NA,TRBV4-1,NA,CASGYSGLSTDTQYF,TGCGCCAGCGGATACTCTGGACTTAGCACAGATACGCAGTATTTT